This T cell receptor (beta chain) was obtained from a study of graft-versus-host responses after intestinal transplantation (dated by TCRdb to 2020 to 2022). Concerning the study at large: Multivisceral, liver-intestinal, or isolated intestinal transplants were received by the recipients. A peak of at least 4% donor T cells among recipient peripheral blood mononuclear cells was the definition used for donor T cell macrochimerism. The cohort enrolled 20 to 25 intestinal transplant recipients, one of whom was a retransplant, and a few patients without pretransplant specimens were excluded. To identify alloreactive clones, pre-transplant mixed lymphocyte reaction products were sequenced and compared with unstimulated pre-transplant donor and recipient T cells. Bulk TCR-beta CDR3 sequencing was used to track graft-versus-host and host-versus-graft alloreactive T cell clones in the graft, circulation and bone marrow after intestinal transplantation. Every recipient was given anti-thymocyte globulin induction, followed by roughly 3 years of maintenance tacrolimus and steroids. Instead of going to the commercial service, samples from a few later patients were sequenced in-house on an Illumina MiSeq and processed with MiXCR.

The library was built by means of the immunoSEQ multiplex PCR assay. Adaptive Biotechnologies carried out high-throughput TCR-beta CDR3 sequencing of genomic DNA for most patients. The paper's processing steps were these. Adaptive's ImmunoSEQ software was the source of the TCR sequencing data for 18 patients, while a few other patients were processed with MiXCR and VDJtools. Because the origin of CDR3 nucleotide sequences shared between donor and recipient could not be assigned, those sequences were removed. To count as alloreactive, a clone needed at least 2-fold expansion over unstimulated cells and a minimum CFSE-low frequency of 0.002% (template counts) or 0.001% (read counts). A clone was considered mappable if detected in the sequenced pre-transplant spleen, lymph node, or MLR CFSE-low populations of the donor or recipient. Cumulative frequency of alloreactive clones was calculated as a percentage of all sequences weighted by copy number. TCRdb re-hosts the immuneACCESS table, in-frame sequences only. Its copies lack some clones; in the studies checked, an unresolved V gene accounts for under half of them, and the cause for the rest is not known. V and J calls and clone size come straight from that table; D and trimming were deduced from the DNA. In all, the sample holds 85,000 to 100,000 clones, and 86% of those were seen once. The ten largest clones capture 1.4% to 1.5% of the sample.

From the cysteine through the phenylalanine, the CDR3 covers 15 amino acids. The entry retains the CDR3 DNA only, 45 bases that are in frame from base 1. Reading the germline V gene gives CDR1 MGHRA and CDR2 YSYEKL. V lost 4 bases and J lost 3 bases, and the count of bases not matched to a germline gene is 9. With regard to this clone: Its antigen specificity is not known. The sample holds no much larger clone one base away, and base qualities are not on file.

In the first month after transplant, blood samples were collected up to 4 times, and after that at least monthly when available. On the study overall, not on this receptor specifically: GvH clones were detected in recipient bone marrow, and some appeared earlier in ileal mucosa or blood, consistent with an intestinal mucosal origin. Early after transplant, peak levels of circulating GvH clones were associated with declines in HvG clones. In the allografts of patients with donor T cell macrochimerism, GvH to HvG T cell clonal ratios were high. Conclusions were limited by the relatively low number and heterogeneity of intestinal transplant patients.

This clonotype was obtained from a human patient who received an intestinal transplant, so some T cells may come from the graft donor. The sequences come from PBMCs, collected 255 days after intestinal transplant. Recombination connected TRBV4-1 to TRBJ2-7; 7 nucleotides in the junction match TRBD2. DNA sequence: TGCGCCAGCAGCCCCGAAGCGGGGCAATACTACGAGCAGTACTTC. Translated, this gives CASSPEAGQYYEQYF.